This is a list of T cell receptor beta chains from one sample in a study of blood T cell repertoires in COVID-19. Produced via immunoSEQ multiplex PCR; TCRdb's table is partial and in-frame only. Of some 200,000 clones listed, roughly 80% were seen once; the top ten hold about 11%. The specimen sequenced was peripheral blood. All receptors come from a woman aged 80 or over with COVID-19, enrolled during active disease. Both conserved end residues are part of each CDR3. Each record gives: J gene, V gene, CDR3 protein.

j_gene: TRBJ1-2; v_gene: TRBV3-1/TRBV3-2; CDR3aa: CASSQDGGAKGYEGYTF
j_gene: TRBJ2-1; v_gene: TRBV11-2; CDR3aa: CASRTGGLAVVGEQFF
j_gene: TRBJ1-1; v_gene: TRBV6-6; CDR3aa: CASSLQGARRSTEAFF
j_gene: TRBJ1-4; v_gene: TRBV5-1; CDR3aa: CASSLFSSVGEKLFF
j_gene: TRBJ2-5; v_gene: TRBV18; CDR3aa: CASSPSGQPYQETQYF
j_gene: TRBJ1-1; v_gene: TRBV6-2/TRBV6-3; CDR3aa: CASSYRLGGTEAFF
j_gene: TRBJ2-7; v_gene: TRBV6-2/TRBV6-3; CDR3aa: CASSYVTGRTYEQYF
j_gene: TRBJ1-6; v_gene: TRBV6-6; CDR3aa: CAGQGANNSPLHF
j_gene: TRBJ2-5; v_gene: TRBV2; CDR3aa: CASRLTSGGPQETQYF
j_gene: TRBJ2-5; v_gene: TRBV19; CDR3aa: CASSSGGIQETQYF
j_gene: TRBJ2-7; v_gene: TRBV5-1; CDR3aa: CASSPWTANSYEQYF
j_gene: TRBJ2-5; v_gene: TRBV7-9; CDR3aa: CASSPILAEETQYF
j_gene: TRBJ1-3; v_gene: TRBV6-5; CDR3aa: CASSTQGLSGNTIYF
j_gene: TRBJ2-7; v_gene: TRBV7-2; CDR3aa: CASSLAAGDAYEQYF
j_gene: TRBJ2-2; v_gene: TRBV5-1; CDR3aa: CASSLPSGQGTGELFF
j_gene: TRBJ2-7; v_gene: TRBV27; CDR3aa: CASSRLAGPLGEQYF
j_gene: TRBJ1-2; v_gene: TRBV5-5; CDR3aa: CASSPTGLSNYGYTF
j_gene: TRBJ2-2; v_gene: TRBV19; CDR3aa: CASSILLAANTGELFF
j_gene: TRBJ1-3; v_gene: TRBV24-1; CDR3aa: CATSDSRSSGNTIYF
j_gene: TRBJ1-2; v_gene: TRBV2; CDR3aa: CASTGQGAGYGYTF
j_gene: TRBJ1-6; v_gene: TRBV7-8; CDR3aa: CASSYGQSSYNSPLHF
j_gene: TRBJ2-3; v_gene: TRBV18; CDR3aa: CASSPPTGGGTDTQYF
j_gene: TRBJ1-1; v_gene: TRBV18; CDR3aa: CASSQTSGGTLNTEAFF
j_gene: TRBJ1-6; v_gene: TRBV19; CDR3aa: CASSPAGRGNSPLHF
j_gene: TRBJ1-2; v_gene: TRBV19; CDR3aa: CASSIEGRAYGYTF
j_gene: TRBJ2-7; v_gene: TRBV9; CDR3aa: CASSVGSGVHEQYF
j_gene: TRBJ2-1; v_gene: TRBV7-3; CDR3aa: CASSFTPSSYNEQFF
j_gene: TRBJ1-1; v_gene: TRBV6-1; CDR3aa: CASSGTGQKKNTEAFF